This T cell receptor beta chain was observed in a study of CD8+CD57+ T cells in acquired aplastic anemia. The template for TCR beta VDJ and CDR3 sequence profiling was genomic DNA. TCRdb redid the calling of the reads with MiXCR, one entry per CDR3 protein. In the table there are just over 200,000 distinct CDR3 sequences, about 62% of which are singletons. This clonotype showed up just a few times. Its antigen is undetermined. Study observations and caveats: Common to patients and controls were 25 to 30 CD8+ CDR3 sequences.

Sequencing involved patients with CD8+CD57+ cell expansion previously shown by flow cytometry. Patients, without exception, had severe acquired aplastic anemia. Patients were therapy-naive when their blood was sampled. The sequence derives from a human donor with aplastic anemia. Sequencing was carried out using sorted CD4+, CD8+, or CD8+CD57+ T cells (not recorded which) from PBMCs.

CDR3 in amino acids: CASSLRPDREEYEQYF. In DNA form, the CDR3 reads TGTGCCAGCAGCCTCAGACCGGACAGGGAGGAATACGAGCAGTACTTC. This chain joins TRBV7-9 and TRBJ2-7; 8 bases are a match to TRBD1. This CDR3 contains 16 residues. The V gene end was trimmed by 5 bases and the J gene end by 4 bases; junction bases not matched to a gene: 13. Looked up from germline, CDR1 is SEHNR and CDR2 is FQNEAQ (reference sequence).